The text below deals with one T cell receptor beta chain. The antigen is unknown. The CDR3 spans 15 residues. Trimming cost V 4 bases and J 5 bases; bases outside gene matches: 8. Germline V gene sequence: CDR1 MDHEN, CDR2 SYDVKM. This sample is part of a study of cytomegalovirus exposure and HLA in healthy donors. Across the whole study: There were 88 million or so unique TCRs (from HLA-typed donors) in an early data release. General study points: Generally TCR sequences proved uncommon, though certain public TCRs appeared in numerous donors. Accounts indicate the classifier identified cytomegalovirus status with strong specificity and sensitivity. A later analysis associated 15,000 to 20,000 TCR beta sequences with HLA alleles at a 0.05 false discovery rate.

The study ran its PCR with 60 Vbeta and 13 Jbeta primers. Assay: immunoSEQ multiplex PCR; the TCRdb copy retains only in-frame clones and omits some. The data contain roughly 160,000 clones, 70% to 80% of them singletons. Sequencing was done on a sample of PBMCs. The chain combines TRBV28 with TRBJ2-7; 10 positions match TRBD2. The TCR was taken from a man between 60 and 75 years old in good health and CMV-seronegative. The CDR3 DNA follows: TGTGCCAGCAGTTCTGCTCGGACTAGCGGCCACGAGCAGTACTTC. This gives the protein CASSSARTSGHEQYF. The full variable domain, its missing parts supplied by reference TRBV28 and TRBJ2-7, is DVKVTQSSRYLVKRTGEKVFLECVQDMDHENMFWYRQDPGLGLRLIYFSYDVKMKEKGDIPEGYSVSREKKERFSLILESASTNQTSMYLCASSSARTSGHEQYFGPGTRLTVT.